What follows are 20 T cell receptor beta chains derived from one specimen sequenced in a study of tumor-infiltrating lymphocytes in primary liver carcinoma. Total RNA (roughly 550 ng) served as template for TCR beta cDNA synthesis primed by a constant-region primer. Libraries covering TCR beta were generated through three nested multiplex PCR rounds (using a slightly modified ARM-PCR). It was with TRBV1-TRBV30 forward primers and a C-beta reverse primer that the first two PCR rounds were run, at approximately 10 cycles each. TCRdb recomputed calls from the multiplex PCR reads with MiXCR, one row per CDR3 protein. The sample includes more than 150,000 distinct CDR3 sequences, 50% to 75% of them seen just once. Blood RNA originated from unsorted whole blood, with germline DNA additionally extracted. Sequences were obtained from peripheral blood. The receptors were gathered from a man aged 40-50 years with primary liver carcinoma and hepatitis B virus infection.

This clonotype was seen many times. The chain is built from TRBV4-2 and TRBJ2-7; possibly TRBD1 for D (6 bases). CDR1 and CDR2 from the germline V gene are LGHNA and YNFKEQ. The CDR3 loop spans 16 amino acids. V was clipped by 1 base and J by 0 bases, with 13 bases between them. The CDR3 here is CASSQVVKDSSYEQYF. The CDR3 DNA sequence: TGTGCCAGCAGCCAAGTTGTGAAGGACAGCTCCTACGAGCAGTACTTC.

Turning to this clonotype: It may be a read error: a sequence one base away is much more abundant. The chain links TRBV29-1 to TRBJ2-7; D possibly corresponds to TRBD2 (8 bases). The CDR3 runs 13 residues. CDR1 and CDR2 (germline): SQVTM, ANQGSEA. The CDR3 region is CRGGPGLAYEQYF. Written as DNA, the CDR3 is TGCAGAGGGGGCCCGGGACTAGCCTACGAGCAGTACTTC.

A word on this clonotype: An end of the junction does not agree with germline; a read error may underlie this. This chain joins TRBV11-2 and TRBJ2-1; D is possibly TRBD1 (5 bases). Germline CDR1 reads SGHAT; CDR2 reads FQNNGV. The CDR3 spans 13 residues. The DNA for the CDR3 is TGTACCAGCAGCGCCAACCAGGGTGATGAGCAGTTCTTC. Its translation: CTSSANQGDEQFF.

V is TRBV10-2 and J is TRBJ2-7, with a weak D call TRBD2 (6 bases). This CDR3 contains 15 residues. Germline-derived CDR1 and CDR2 are WSHSY and SAAADI. V was pared by 7 bases and J by 6 bases, with 22 bases between. The CDR3 nucleotides read TGCGCCAGCAAGTCGGAGGGGACTTGGGCCCCCGAGCAGTACTTC. Translating gives CASKSEGTWAPEQYF.

Comment on this clonotype: Mismatch with germline at one junction end may stem from a read error. This sequence joins TRBV6-1 and TRBJ1-4; maybe TRBD1 (5 bases). The germline V gene encodes CDR1 MNHNS and CDR2 SASEGT. The CDR3 runs to 13 residues. The CDR3 bases are TGTGTCAGCAGTCCCGACAGATATGAAAAACTGTTTTTT. The encoded protein is CVSSPDRYEKLFF.

The chain has TRBV6-1 and TRBJ2-1, with 8 bases aligning to TRBD1. Unmatched junction bases numbered 7, after V lost 6 bases and J lost 6 bases. CDR3 length: 14 residues. The germline V gene has CDR1 MNHNS and CDR2 SASEGT. The CDR3 sequence is CASRRTGSLNEQFF. CDR3 sequence (DNA): TGTGCCAGCAGGAGGACAGGGAGTCTCAATGAGCAGTTCTTC.

V gene TRBV29-1 combines with J gene TRBJ2-7; TRBD1 agrees at 8 bases. The CDR3 length is 14 residues. Germline trimming cut 6 bases from V and 2 bases from J; bases unmatched to any gene: 9. CDR1 is SQVTM, CDR2 ANQGSEA, per germline. CDR3 amino acids: CSVGRTGPTYEQYF. Here the CDR3 DNA reads TGCAGCGTGGGTCGGACAGGGCCGACCTACGAGCAGTACTTC.

A remark on this clonotype: Just one base apart from a much larger clone, this may be a read error. The chain links TRBV29-1 to TRBJ2-3; D uncertain. V lost 5 bases, J lost 4 bases, and 10 bases lay in between. The CDR3 covers 12 residues. Germline CDR1 SQVTM, CDR2 ANQGSEA. CDR3 protein: CSVSKEADTQYF. DNA of the CDR3: TGCAGCGTTTCCAAAGAGGCAGATACGCAGTATTTT.

About this clonotype itself: Mismatch with germline at one junction end may stem from a read error. V is TRBV29-1 and J is TRBJ2-1; D is tentatively TRBD1 or TRBD2 (5 bases each). The CDR3 runs to 10 residues. Looked up from germline, CDR1 is SQVTM and CDR2 is ANQGSEA. CDR3 coding DNA: TGCGGCGTTATTGGGGGTGAGCAGTTCTTC. Encoded protein: CGVIGGEQFF.

The chain employs TRBV30 and TRBJ2-3; no definite D call. Germline V gene lookup returns CDR1 GTSNPN and CDR2 SVGIG (reference sequence). The germline V and J ends were trimmed by 0 bases and 2 bases, with 9 bases remaining between them. The CDR3 runs to 14 residues. The CDR3 coding sequence is TGTGCCTGGAGTGTATTACCAGTCACAGATACGCAGTATTTT. This translates into CAWSVLPVTDTQYF. Using reference TRBV30 and TRBJ2-3 for the parts outside the CDR3, the full variable domain is SQTIHQWPATLVQPVGSPLSLECTVEGTSNPNLYWYRQAAGRGLQLLFYSVGIGQISSEVPQNLSASRPQDRQFILSSKKLLLSDSGFYLCAWSVLPVTDTQYFGPGTRLTVL.

This sequence joins TRBV29-1 and TRBJ2-7; maybe TRBD2 (7 bases). Germline CDR1 is SQVTM and CDR2 is ANQGSEA. Trimming removed 6 bases from V and 10 bases from J, with 16 bases in between. The CDR3 runs to 11 residues. The CDR3: CSVQGGVSQYF. The CDR3 DNA follows: TGCAGCGTACAAGGGGGGGTTTCTCAGTACTTC.

Turning to this clonotype: This may be a read error, as it is one base from a much larger clone. Likely a read error: the CDR3 ends without its conserved phenylalanine or tryptophan. This CDR3 is CASSLGDRAHNEQFL. CDR3 nucleotides: TGTGCCAGCAGCTTAGGGGACAGGGCACACAATGAGCAGTTCCTC. The rearrangement links TRBV7-9 to TRBJ2-1; 9 bases fit TRBD1. From germline, CDR1 is SEHNR and CDR2 FQNEAQ (reference sequence). The CDR3 extends over 15 amino acids. With 1 base clipped from V and 5 bases from J, the junction kept 3 bases outside the gene matches.

The sample holds a few counts of this clonotype. The genes are TRBV4-1 and TRBJ2-1; D uncertain. Germline V CDR1 and CDR2: MGHRA, YSYEKL. The CDR3 covers 15 residues. V lost 6 bases and J lost 0, with 12 bases in between. DNA of the CDR3: TGCGCCAGCAGGGTCTACGCCGACTCCTACAATGAGCAGTTCTTC. Translating gives CASRVYADSYNEQFF.

This clonotype turned up a few times. V and J are TRBV6-6 and TRBJ1-3, with a tentative D call TRBD1 (6 bases). Germline V gene data show CDR1 as MNHNY and CDR2 as SVGAGI (reference sequence). The length of the CDR3 is 17 residues. V was shortened by 1 base and J by 4 bases, with 17 bases between the two germline ends. CDR3 nucleotide sequence: TGTGCCAGCAGTTACTTGGGCAGGGGATCTTCCGGAAACACCATATATTTT. Translation gives CASSYLGRGSSGNTIYF.

For this clonotype: No conserved phenylalanine or tryptophan ends this CDR3, so it is likely a read error. The J gene is TRBJ1-6, the V gene TRBV5-5; D is perhaps TRBD1 (5 bases). The germline V gene encodes CDR1 SGHKS and CDR2 YYEKEE (reference sequence). The V and J ends lost 3 bases and 7 bases respectively, with 14 bases between them. The CDR3 runs 15 residues. CDR3 protein: CASSSRWGENSPLHI. Written as DNA, the CDR3 is TGTGCCAGCAGCTCGCGATGGGGGGAAAATTCACCCCTCCACATT.

Remarks on this clonotype: A junction boundary mismatches the germline segment, possibly from a read error. The chain combines TRBV6-1 with TRBJ1-2; tentatively, D is TRBD1 (6 bases). The length of the CDR3 is 14 residues. Germline V gives CDR1 MNHNS, CDR2 SASEGT. The chain's CDR3 is CAGSSSGEHYGYTF. CDR3 nucleotide sequence: TGTGCCGGCAGTTCATCAGGGGAACACTATGGCTACACCTTC.

The V call is TRBV6-5, the J call TRBJ2-3; D gene ambiguous. V lost 6 bases to trimming and J lost 2 bases, with 12 bases between them. Per germline, CDR1 MNHEY and CDR2 SVGAGI. The CDR3 covers 14 residues. The CDR3, as DNA: TGTGCCAGCAGCCTAGGACGGACCACAGATACGCAGTATTTT. The encoded protein is CASSLGRTTDTQYF.

The chain couples TRBV5-1 to TRBJ1-2; D gene uncertain. CDR3 length: 14 amino acids. The germline V and J ends were trimmed by 0 bases and 0 bases, with 6 bases remaining between them. Germline V gives CDR1 SGHRS, CDR2 YFSETQ. CDR3 in amino acids: CASSLDRTNYGYTF. The CDR3 nucleotides are TGCGCCAGCAGCTTGGACAGAACTAACTATGGCTACACCTTC.

There are many counts of this clonotype. V is TRBV29-1 and J is TRBJ2-3; no reliable D call. Germline lookup yields CDR1 SQVTM and CDR2 ANQGSEA. This CDR3 is built from 12 residues. V lost 6 bases and J lost 6, with 13 bases in between. CDR3 region: CSVADQADTQYF. In DNA, the CDR3 is TGCAGCGTCGCGGACCAAGCGGATACGCAGTATTTT.

This clonotype occurred many times. The rearrangement uses TRBV6-5 and TRBJ2-7; the match to TRBD1 covers 10 bases. The CDR3 is 13 amino acids. Germline CDR1 is MNHEY and CDR2 is SVGAGI. V lost 10 bases and J lost 5; bases outside the gene matches: 8. For the CDR3, the DNA is TGTGCCACCCGCCGGGACAGGGGCCACGAGCAGTACTTC. As protein: CATRRDRGHEQYF.